This T cell receptor beta chain originates from a study of read filtering for tumor transcriptome and immune sequencing. At the time of active disease, bone marrow was collected from every patient. Many counts were recorded for this clonotype. Its target is unknown. Molecular barcoded adaptors covering alpha/delta and beta/gamma chains were used on around 370 ng RNA. Each CDR3 protein gets one entry after TCRdb re-called the reads with MiXCR. The top ten hold less than 30% of the sample, which has about 9,100 distinct CDR3 sequences, approximately 15% seen once. Findings and limits, study-wide: IR-seq and RNA-seq agreed better without single-read clonotypes.

The sample consisted of a population of CD138-negative cells sorted from bone marrow. The origin of this receptor is a donor aged 40 or over with multiple myeloma.

In nucleotides, the CDR3 is TGTGCCAGTAGTAAACAGGGGGCCTCCCAAGATACGCAGTATTTT. It specifies CASSKQGASQDTQYF. The chain couples TRBV19 to TRBJ2-3, with 9 bases fitting TRBD1. The germline V gene has CDR1 LNHDA and CDR2 SQIVND (reference sequence). The CDR3 covers 15 residues. After removal of 4 bases from V and 5 bases from J, the junction contained 7 bases not matched to a gene.